A selection of T cell receptor beta chains follows, all from one sample in a study of shared clonotypes between healthy human individuals. Libraries were prepared by immunoSEQ multiplex PCR; TCRdb keeps only in-frame clonotypes and omits some of them. This sample has 2 million to 3 million clones; 93% occur once, and the top ten carry roughly 0.39%. Sequencing was performed on naive CD4+ T cells from PBMCs. Source of these receptors: a man aged 18-30 years in good health. Some clones in this sample may be carry-over from other donors' samples. Both conserved end residues are part of each CDR3. A D gene is named only where the DNA matches it firmly. Some rows mark clone size as missing; the rest say once, few, many or name a class of expanded clone.

CDR3aa,CDR3nt,len,abundance,d_gene,j_gene,v_gene
CASSQDSGIPSFTGELFF,TGTGCCAGCAGCCAAGATTCTGGAATCCCGTCGTTCACCGGGGAGCTGTTTTTT,18,once,NA,TRBJ2-2,TRBV14
CASTVSRDTTLPYEQYF,TGCGCCAGCACCGTTTCACGGGACACAACTTTGCCCTACGAGCAGTACTTC,17,NA,NA,TRBJ2-7,TRBV23-1
CASSAGGSQETQYF,TGTGCCAGCAGTGCAGGGGGTTCCCAAGAGACCCAGTACTTC,14,NA,TRBD1,TRBJ2-5,TRBV28
CASSPPEGGSGTQYF,TGCGCCAGCAGCCCGCCGGAGGGAGGGTCCGGTACGCAGTATTTT,15,NA,TRBD2,TRBJ2-3,TRBV4-1
CASKTEYEQYF,TGTGCCAGCAAGACAGAATACGAGCAGTACTTC,11,NA,NA,TRBJ2-7,TRBV28
CASSLGSYSGNTIYF,TGTGCCAGCAGCTTAGGGTCATACTCTGGAAACACCATATATTTT,15,NA,NA,TRBJ1-3,TRBV5-6
CASSLRAGVSYNEQFF,TGTGCCAGCAGCTTGCGAGCGGGAGTGTCCTACAATGAGCAGTTCTTC,16,NA,TRBD2,TRBJ2-1,TRBV11-3
CASSYRQGWETQYF,TGTGCCAGCAGCTACAGACAGGGTTGGGAGACCCAGTACTTC,14,NA,TRBD1,TRBJ2-5,TRBV11-2
CASTTSGRAPKQYF,TGTGCCAGCACCACTAGCGGGAGGGCCCCGAAGCAGTACTTC,14,NA,TRBD2,TRBJ2-7,TRBV28
CASSHSVYNEQFF,TGCGCCAGCAGCCATTCTGTCTACAATGAGCAGTTCTTC,13,NA,NA,TRBJ2-1,TRBV4-1
CAISGREIAGELFF,TGTGCCATCAGTGGGCGGGAGATAGCCGGGGAGCTGTTTTTT,14,NA,TRBD2,TRBJ2-2,TRBV10-3
CASSPRDTGELFF,TGTGCCAGCAGCCCTCGGGACACCGGGGAGCTGTTTTTT,13,NA,NA,TRBJ2-2,TRBV7-2
CASSGPYEQYF,TGTGCCAGCTCTGGCCCCTACGAGCAGTACTTC,11,NA,NA,TRBJ2-7,TRBV2
CASSLGTGGSSGNTIYF,TGTGCCAGCAGCTTGGGGACAGGGGGAAGCTCTGGAAACACCATATATTTT,17,NA,TRBD1,TRBJ1-3,TRBV5-8
CASRGTGGNTEAFF,TGTGCCAGCAGGGGGACAGGGGGGAACACTGAAGCTTTCTTT,14,NA,TRBD1,TRBJ1-1,TRBV7-9
CASSYREINTGELFF,TGTGCCAGCAGTTACAGAGAAATTAACACCGGGGAGCTGTTTTTT,15,NA,NA,TRBJ2-2,TRBV6-5
CASRPQTPAGNTEAFF,TGTGCCAGCAGACCTCAGACGCCCGCAGGGAACACTGAAGCTTTCTTT,16,NA,NA,TRBJ1-1,TRBV28
CASLKRNTEAFF,TGTGCCAGCCTGAAAAGGAACACTGAAGCTTTCTTT,12,NA,NA,TRBJ1-1,TRBV7-9
CASSRGRSSYEQYF,TGTGCCAGCAGCCGAGGCAGGAGCTCCTACGAGCAGTACTTC,14,NA,NA,TRBJ2-7,TRBV5-4
CASSSGGQPQHF,TGTGCCAGCAGTTCCGGAGGTCAGCCCCAGCATTTT,12,once,NA,TRBJ1-5,TRBV28
CASSTTRDLGTQYF,TGCGCCAGCAGCACCACTCGGGACTTGGGGACCCAGTACTTC,14,NA,NA,TRBJ2-5,TRBV5-1
CASSLLAGGRYEQFF,TGTGCCAGCAGCTTATTAGCGGGAGGGAGGTATGAGCAGTTCTTC,15,NA,TRBD2,TRBJ2-1,TRBV7-3
CASSLFSGGETYEQYF,TGCGCCAGCAGCCTCTTTAGCGGGGGTGAGACCTACGAGCAGTACTTC,16,NA,TRBD2,TRBJ2-7,TRBV5-1
CAWSLVASGVQETQYF,TGTGCCTGGAGCTTGGTGGCTAGCGGAGTTCAAGAGACCCAGTACTTC,16,NA,TRBD2,TRBJ2-5,TRBV30
CASSLVGGSSYEQYF,TGTGCCAGCAGCTTAGTAGGGGGAAGCTCCTACGAGCAGTACTTC,15,NA,NA,TRBJ2-7,TRBV7-2
CASSLGDRVGETQYF,TGTGCCAGCAGCTTAGGGGATCGGGTGGGGGAGACCCAGTACTTC,15,NA,NA,TRBJ2-5,TRBV11-1
CASSLAGGDRGGYGYTF,TGTGCCAGCAGCTTAGCGGGAGGGGACAGGGGAGGCTATGGCTACACCTTC,17,NA,TRBD1,TRBJ1-2,TRBV7-2
CASTWGPNTEAFF,TGTGCCAGCACCTGGGGACCTAACACTGAAGCTTTCTTT,13,once,NA,TRBJ1-1,TRBV2
CASSLSPTVTEAFF,TGTGCCAGCAGTTTAAGTCCTACAGTCACCGAAGCTTTCTTT,14,NA,NA,TRBJ1-1,TRBV27
CASSFGTSGQPQHF,TGTGCCAGCAGCTTTGGGACTTCGGGGCAGCCCCAGCATTTT,14,NA,NA,TRBJ1-5,TRBV11-2
CASSYSGTTNTEAFF,TGTGCCAGCAGTTACAGTGGGACAACGAACACTGAAGCTTTCTTT,15,NA,NA,TRBJ1-1,TRBV6-5
CASSPSAGSGNTIYF,TGTGCCAGCTCACCATCTGCGGGGTCTGGAAACACCATATATTTT,15,NA,NA,TRBJ1-3,TRBV18
CASSLGLAAQETQYF,TGCGCCAGCAGCTTGGGTCTAGCGGCACAAGAGACCCAGTACTTC,15,NA,TRBD2,TRBJ2-5,TRBV5-1
CATSSDMQGGRSNQPQHF,TGTGCCACCAGCAGTGATATGCAAGGGGGGCGCAGCAATCAGCCCCAGCATTTT,18,NA,NA,TRBJ1-5,TRBV15
CASSPDTSGAGVYF,TGCGCCAGCAGCCCCGACACTAGCGGAGCTGGGGTGTACTTC,14,NA,TRBD2,TRBJ2-4,TRBV5-1
CASSFVWDEQFF,TGTGCCAGCAGCTTCGTCTGGGATGAGCAGTTCTTC,12,NA,NA,TRBJ2-1,TRBV5-4
CASSRSYMIRGGYTF,TGTGCCAGCAGTCGTTCCTACATGATTCGGGGTGGCTACACCTTC,15,NA,NA,TRBJ1-2,TRBV28
CASSPDRYISNQPQHF,TGTGCCAGCAGCCCCGATCGATATATTAGCAATCAGCCCCAGCATTTT,16,NA,NA,TRBJ1-5,TRBV7-8
CAITKGGSDTEAFF,TGTGCCATCACCAAAGGGGGATCCGACACTGAAGCTTTCTTT,14,NA,NA,TRBJ1-1,TRBV10-3
CASSQDWLYRDEQYF,TGTGCCAGCAGCCAAGATTGGTTATACAGGGACGAGCAGTACTTC,15,once,NA,TRBJ2-7,TRBV14
CASSPHPSGSDYNEQFF,TGCGCCAGCAGCCCACACCCTAGCGGGAGTGACTACAATGAGCAGTTCTTC,17,NA,TRBD2,TRBJ2-1,TRBV4-3
CASSLLGGASTDTQYF,TGTGCCAGCAGCTTATTGGGCGGAGCTAGCACAGATACGCAGTATTTT,16,NA,NA,TRBJ2-3,TRBV7-3
CASSLAIRGGTEAFF,TGCGCCAGCAGCTTGGCTATACGGGGCGGCACTGAAGCTTTCTTT,15,NA,NA,TRBJ1-1,TRBV5-1
CAWSAFSGYTF,TGTGCCTGGAGTGCGTTTTCTGGCTACACCTTC,11,NA,NA,TRBJ1-2,TRBV30
CASSLGVGALDTDTQYF,TGTGCCAGCAGCTTAGGGGTGGGGGCTCTGGACACAGATACGCAGTATTTT,17,NA,NA,TRBJ2-3,TRBV11-3
CASSFTPNTEAFF,TGTGCCAGCAGTTTTACACCGAACACTGAAGCTTTCTTT,13,NA,NA,TRBJ1-1,TRBV28
CASQTGPYGYTF,TGTGCCAGCCAGACAGGGCCCTATGGCTACACCTTC,12,NA,TRBD1,TRBJ1-2,TRBV28
CASSPGTVEETQYF,TGTGCCAGCAGTCCCGGGACAGTTGAGGAGACCCAGTACTTC,14,NA,TRBD1,TRBJ2-5,TRBV2
CASSLVGYEQYF,TGTGCCAGCAGCTTAGTCGGCTACGAGCAGTACTTC,12,once,NA,TRBJ2-7,TRBV7-2
CASSPSAGGPGEQYF,TGTGCCAGCAGCCCGTCGGCGGGAGGGCCAGGCGAGCAGTACTTC,15,NA,TRBD2,TRBJ2-7,TRBV9
CASTAGTGQYSGANVLTF,TGTGCCAGCACCGCTGGGACAGGCCAGTACTCTGGGGCCAACGTCCTGACTTTC,18,NA,TRBD1,TRBJ2-6,TRBV28
CASSQTRIETQYF,TGTGCCAGCAGCCAGACTAGAATTGAGACCCAGTACTTC,13,NA,NA,TRBJ2-5,TRBV7-7
CASSLFFSGELFF,TGTGCCAGCAGCTTATTCTTTTCCGGGGAGCTGTTTTTT,13,NA,NA,TRBJ2-2,TRBV7-9